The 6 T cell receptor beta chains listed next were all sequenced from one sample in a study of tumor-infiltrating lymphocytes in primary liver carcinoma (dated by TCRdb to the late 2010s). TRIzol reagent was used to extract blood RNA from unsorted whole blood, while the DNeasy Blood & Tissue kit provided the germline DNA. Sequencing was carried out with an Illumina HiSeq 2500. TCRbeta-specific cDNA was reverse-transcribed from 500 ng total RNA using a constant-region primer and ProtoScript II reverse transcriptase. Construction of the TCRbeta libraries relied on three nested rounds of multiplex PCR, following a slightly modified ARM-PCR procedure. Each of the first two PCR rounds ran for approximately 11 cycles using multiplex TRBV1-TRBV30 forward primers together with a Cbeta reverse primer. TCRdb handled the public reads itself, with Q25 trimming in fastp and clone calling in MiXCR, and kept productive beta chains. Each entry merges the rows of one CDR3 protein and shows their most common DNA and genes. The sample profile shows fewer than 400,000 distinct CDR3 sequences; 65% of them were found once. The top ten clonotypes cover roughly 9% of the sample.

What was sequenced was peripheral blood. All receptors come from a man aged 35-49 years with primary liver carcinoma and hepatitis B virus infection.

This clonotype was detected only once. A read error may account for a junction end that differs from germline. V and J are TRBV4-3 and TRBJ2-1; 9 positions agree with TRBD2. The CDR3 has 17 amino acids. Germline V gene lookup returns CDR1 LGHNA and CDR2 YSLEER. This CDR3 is CASSQEPQAGGLDVQFF. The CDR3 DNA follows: TGCGCCAGTAGCCAAGAGCCCCAAGCGGGAGGTTTGGATGTGCAGTTCTTC.

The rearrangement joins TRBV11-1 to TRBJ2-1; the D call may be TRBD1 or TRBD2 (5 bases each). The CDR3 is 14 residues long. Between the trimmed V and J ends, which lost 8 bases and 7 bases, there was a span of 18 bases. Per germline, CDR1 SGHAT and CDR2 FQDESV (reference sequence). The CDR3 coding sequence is TGTGCCAGCGGACGTCGGATAGAGGGGAATGAGCAGTTCTTC. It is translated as CASGRRIEGNEQFF.

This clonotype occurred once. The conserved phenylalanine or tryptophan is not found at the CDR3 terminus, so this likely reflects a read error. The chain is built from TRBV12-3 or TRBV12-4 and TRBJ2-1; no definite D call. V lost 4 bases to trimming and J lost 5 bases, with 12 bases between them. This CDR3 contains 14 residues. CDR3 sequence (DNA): TGTGCCAGCAGTTCTGCCTTACAGCACAATGAGCAGTTCCTC. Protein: CASSSALQHNEQFL.

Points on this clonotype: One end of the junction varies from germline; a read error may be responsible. CDR3: CSVLGYEETQYF. CDR3 coding DNA: TGCAGCGTTTTGGGCTACGAAGAGACCCAATACTTC. This rearrangement joins TRBV29-1 to TRBJ2-5; unclear D gene. This CDR3 is 12 amino acids long. Germline V gene sequence: CDR1 SQVTM, CDR2 ANQGSEA.

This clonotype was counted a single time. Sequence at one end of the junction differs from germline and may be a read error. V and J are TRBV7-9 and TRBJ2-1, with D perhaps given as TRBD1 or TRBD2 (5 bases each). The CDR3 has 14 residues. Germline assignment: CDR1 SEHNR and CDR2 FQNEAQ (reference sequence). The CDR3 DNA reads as TGTGCCTGCAGCTTTCCTGGGACGGTCAATGAGCAGTTCTTC. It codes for CACSFPGTVNEQFF.

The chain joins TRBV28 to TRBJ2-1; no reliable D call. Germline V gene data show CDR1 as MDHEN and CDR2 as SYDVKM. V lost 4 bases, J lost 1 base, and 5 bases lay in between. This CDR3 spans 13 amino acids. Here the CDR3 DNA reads TGTGCCAGCAGTTATCAGTCCTACAATGAGCAGTTCTTC. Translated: CASSYQSYNEQFF.